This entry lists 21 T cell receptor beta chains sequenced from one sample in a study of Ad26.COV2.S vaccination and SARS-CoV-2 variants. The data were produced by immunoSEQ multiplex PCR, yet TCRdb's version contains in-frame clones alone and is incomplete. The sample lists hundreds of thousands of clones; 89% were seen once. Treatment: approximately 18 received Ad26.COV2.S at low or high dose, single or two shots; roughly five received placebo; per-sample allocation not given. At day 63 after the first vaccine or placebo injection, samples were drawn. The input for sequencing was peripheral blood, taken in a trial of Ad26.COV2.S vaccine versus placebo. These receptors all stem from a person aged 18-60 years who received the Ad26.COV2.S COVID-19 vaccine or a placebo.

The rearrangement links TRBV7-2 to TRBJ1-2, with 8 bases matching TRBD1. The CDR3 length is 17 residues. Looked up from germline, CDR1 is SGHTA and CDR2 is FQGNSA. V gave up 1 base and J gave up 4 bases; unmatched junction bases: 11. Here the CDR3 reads CASSLGAGGPLIYGYTF. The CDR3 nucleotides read TGTGCCAGCAGCTTAGGGGCAGGGGGCCCATTAATCTATGGCTACACCTTC.

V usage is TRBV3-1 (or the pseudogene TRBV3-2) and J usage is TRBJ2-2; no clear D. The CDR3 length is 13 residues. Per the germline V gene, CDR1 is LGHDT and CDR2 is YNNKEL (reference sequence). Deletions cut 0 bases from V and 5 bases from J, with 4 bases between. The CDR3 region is CASSQERTGELFF. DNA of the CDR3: TGTGCCAGCAGCCAAGAGCGGACCGGGGAGCTGTTTTTT.

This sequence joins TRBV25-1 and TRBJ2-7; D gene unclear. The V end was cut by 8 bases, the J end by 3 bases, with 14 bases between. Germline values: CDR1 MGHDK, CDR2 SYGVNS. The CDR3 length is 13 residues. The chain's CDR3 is CASQDRSSYEQYV. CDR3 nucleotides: TGTGCCAGCCAAGATCGGTCCAGCTACGAGCAGTACGTC.

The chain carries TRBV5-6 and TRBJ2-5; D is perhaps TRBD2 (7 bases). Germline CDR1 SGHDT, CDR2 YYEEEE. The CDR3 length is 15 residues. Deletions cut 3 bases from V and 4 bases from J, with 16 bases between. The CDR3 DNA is TGTGCCAGCAGCTCGGAGGGGGGGGCTCGAGAGACCCAGTACTTC. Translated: CASSSEGGARETQYF.

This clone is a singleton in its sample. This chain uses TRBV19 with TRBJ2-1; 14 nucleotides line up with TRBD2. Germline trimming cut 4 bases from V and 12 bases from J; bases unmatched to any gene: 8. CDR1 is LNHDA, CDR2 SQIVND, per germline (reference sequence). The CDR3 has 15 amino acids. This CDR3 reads CASSTGLAGGQSQFF. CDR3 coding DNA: TGTGCCAGTAGTACAGGACTAGCGGGGGGCCAGTCGCAGTTCTTC.

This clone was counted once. CDR3 loop: CASSQVFPGRDTQYF. For the CDR3, the DNA is TGCGCCAGCAGCCAAGTTTTCCCGGGTAGGGATACGCAGTATTTT. The V and J genes are TRBV4-3 and TRBJ2-3; D call uncertain. V was shortened by 1 base and J by 6 bases, with 14 bases between the two germline ends. Per the germline V gene, CDR1 is LGHNA and CDR2 is YSLEER. The CDR3 extends over 15 amino acids.

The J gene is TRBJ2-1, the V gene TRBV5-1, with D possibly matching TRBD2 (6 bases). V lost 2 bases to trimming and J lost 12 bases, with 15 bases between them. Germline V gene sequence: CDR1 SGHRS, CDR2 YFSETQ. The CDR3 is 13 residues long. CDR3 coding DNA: TGCGCCAGCAGCTTACCCATGGGACTCGTGCAGTTCTTC. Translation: CASSLPMGLVQFF.

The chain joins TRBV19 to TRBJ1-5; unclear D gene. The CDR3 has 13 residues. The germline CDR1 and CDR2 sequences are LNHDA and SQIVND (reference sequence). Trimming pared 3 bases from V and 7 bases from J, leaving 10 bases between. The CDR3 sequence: CASSMSGLQPQHF. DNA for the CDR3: TGTGCCAGTAGTATGTCGGGTTTACAGCCCCAGCATTTT.

In nucleotides, the CDR3 is TGTGCCAGCAGCCAAGACGGTACCGCGAACTATGGCTACACCTTC. It codes for CASSQDGTANYGYTF. The V call is TRBV3-1 (or the pseudogene TRBV3-2), the J call TRBJ1-2; no definite D call. This CDR3 has 15 residues. Per the germline V gene, CDR1 is LGHDT and CDR2 is YNNKEL (reference sequence). Trimming removed 0 bases from V and 2 bases from J, with 10 bases in between.

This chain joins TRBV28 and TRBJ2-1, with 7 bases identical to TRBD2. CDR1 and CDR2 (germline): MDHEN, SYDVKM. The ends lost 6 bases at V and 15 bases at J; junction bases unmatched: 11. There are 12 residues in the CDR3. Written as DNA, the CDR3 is TGTGCCAGCAGGGGGTCGGGGGGTGTGGCGTTCTTC. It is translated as CASRGSGGVAFF.

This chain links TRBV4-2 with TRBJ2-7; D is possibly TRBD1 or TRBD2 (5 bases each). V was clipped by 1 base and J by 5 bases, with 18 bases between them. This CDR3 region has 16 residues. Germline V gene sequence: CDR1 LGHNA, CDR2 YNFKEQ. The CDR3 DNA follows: TGTGCCAGCAGCCAAGGGGGGACCCAAGCGGTTGACGAGCAGTACGTC. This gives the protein CASSQGGTQAVDEQYV.

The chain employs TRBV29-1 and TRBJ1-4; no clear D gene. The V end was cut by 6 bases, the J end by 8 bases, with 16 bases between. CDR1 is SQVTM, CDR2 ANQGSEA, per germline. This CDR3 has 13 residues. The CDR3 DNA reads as TGCAGCGTGGCGGGAAGGGCACGAGAAAAACTGTTTTTT. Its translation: CSVAGRAREKLFF.

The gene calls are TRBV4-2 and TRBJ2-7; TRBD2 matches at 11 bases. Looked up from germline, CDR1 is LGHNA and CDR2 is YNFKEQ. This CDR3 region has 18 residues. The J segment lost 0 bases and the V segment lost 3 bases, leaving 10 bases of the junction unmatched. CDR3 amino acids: CASSQNPVAGGLSYEQYF. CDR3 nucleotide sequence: TGTGCCAGCAGCCAGAACCCCGTAGCGGGGGGGCTCTCCTACGAGCAGTACTTC.

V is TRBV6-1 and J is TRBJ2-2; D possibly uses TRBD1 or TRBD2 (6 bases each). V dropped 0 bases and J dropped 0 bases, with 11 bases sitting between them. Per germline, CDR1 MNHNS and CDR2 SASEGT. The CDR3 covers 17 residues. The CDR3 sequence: CASSEAKGGPNTGELFF. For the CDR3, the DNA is TGTGCCAGCAGTGAAGCAAAGGGGGGACCGAACACCGGGGAGCTGTTTTTT.

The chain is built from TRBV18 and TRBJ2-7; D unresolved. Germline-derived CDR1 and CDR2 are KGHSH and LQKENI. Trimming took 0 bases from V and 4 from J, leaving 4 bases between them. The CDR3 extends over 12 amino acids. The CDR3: CASSPPRYEQYV. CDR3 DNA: TGTGCCAGCTCACCACCCAGATACGAGCAGTACGTC.

The CDR3: CASSDRGPGNTIYF. Here the CDR3 DNA reads TGTGCCAGCAGTGACAGGGGGCCAGGAAACACCATATATTTT. The chain joins TRBV28 to TRBJ1-3, with 10 bases that match TRBD1. The CDR3 sequence is 14 residues long. V dropped 5 bases and J dropped 4; count of bases not matched to a gene: 2. CDR1 and CDR2 (germline): MDHEN, SYDVKM.

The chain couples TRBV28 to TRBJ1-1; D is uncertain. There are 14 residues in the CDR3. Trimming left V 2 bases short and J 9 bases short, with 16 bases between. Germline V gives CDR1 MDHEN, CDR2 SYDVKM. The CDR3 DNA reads TGTGCCAGCAGTTTACCGGGTCTTTATACTAAAGCTTTCTTT. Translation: CASSLPGLYTKAFF.

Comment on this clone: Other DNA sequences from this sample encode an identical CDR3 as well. The CDR3 DNA sequence: TGTGCCAGCAGTTTATTGGGACAGCCCCAGCATTTT. It translates to CASSLLGQPQHF. The chain joins TRBV28 to TRBJ1-5; D remains unclear. V lost 1 base and J 7 bases, leaving 5 bases between the germline ends. CDR3 length: 12 residues. Germline CDR1 is MDHEN and CDR2 is SYDVKM.

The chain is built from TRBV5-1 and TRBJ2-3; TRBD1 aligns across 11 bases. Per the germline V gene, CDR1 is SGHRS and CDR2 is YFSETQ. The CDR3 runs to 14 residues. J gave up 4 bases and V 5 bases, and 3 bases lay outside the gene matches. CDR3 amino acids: CASRQDRGPDTQYF. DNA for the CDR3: TGCGCCAGCAGACAGGACAGGGGGCCAGATACGCAGTATTTT.

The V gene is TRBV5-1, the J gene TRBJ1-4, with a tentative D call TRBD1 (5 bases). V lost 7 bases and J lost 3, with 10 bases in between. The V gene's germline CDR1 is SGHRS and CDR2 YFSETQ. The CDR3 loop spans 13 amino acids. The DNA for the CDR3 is TGCGCCAGCGGGAGGGGCCCTAATGAAAAACTGTTTTTT. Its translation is CASGRGPNEKLFF.

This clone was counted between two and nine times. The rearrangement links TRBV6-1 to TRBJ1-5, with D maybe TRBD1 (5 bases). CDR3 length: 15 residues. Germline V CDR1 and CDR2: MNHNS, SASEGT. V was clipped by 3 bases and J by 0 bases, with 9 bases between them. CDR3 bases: TGTGCCAGCAGTGATGCAGGGACTAGCAATCAGCCCCAGCATTTT. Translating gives CASSDAGTSNQPQHF.